This T cell receptor beta chain was captured in a study of blood T cell repertoires in COVID-19 (TCRdb year 2020). For the wider study: The collaborator samples originated in the United States, Italy and Spain and spanned the acute and convalescent phases of COVID-19. The material from the prospective study consisted of cDNA or gDNA derived from T cells, B-cell-depleted T cells, or PBMCs. The dataset comprised deeply sampled blood TCRbeta repertoires from subjects exposed to, actively infected with, or recovered from COVID-19. The repertoires were made available in a free public database intended to serve as a resource for research on the immune response to SARS-CoV-2. The samples were drawn from the first 160 participants of the ongoing ImmuneRACE study and from roughly 1,300 subjects provided by 6 global collaborators. Nearly every sample came with metadata listing a de-identified subject ID, COVID-19 status, age in years and sex. Where available, HLA class I and class II types were taken from metadata supplied by the sample provider and were not determined by assay-based typing. Overall study results and their limits: The quantity of clinical and demographic metadata differed by source and by participant and was supplied without curation.

The CDR3 goes from the cysteine to the phenylalanine over 12 residues. Just CDR3 DNA is preserved here, 36 bases in frame from base 1. Between the V and J ends, shortened by 6 bases and 3 bases respectively, the junction contains 9 bases. Points on this clone: Its antigen is not yet known. Base qualities are not recorded, but no much larger clone differs from it by a single base.

TCRbeta CDR3 regions were amplified from genomic DNA by means of the immunoSEQ Assay, a bias-controlled multiplex PCR. In the authors' own workflow: Nucleated cell counts per sample were estimated from amplification of reference gene primers within the assay. Sequence reads were collapsed and filtered to measure the absolute abundance of every unique TCRbeta CDR3 rearrangement. For each sample, productive Simpson clonality was calculated as the square root of Simpson's diversity index across productive rearrangements. This immuneACCESS table, as held by TCRdb, lists in-frame sequences with V and J called but not all clones. Of the missing ones, under half trace to an unresolved V gene in checked studies; the others have no known cause. V, J and clone size were drawn from that table, and D and trimming were deduced from the DNA. The sample profile shows 20,000 or so clones; around 88% of them were found once. Clones ranked in the top ten supply 5% of the sample.

In the prospective study, participants were roughly 18 to 95 years old, resided in about two dozen geographic areas of the United States, and were enrolled through a virtual design. Cohort assignment in the prospective study relied on participant-reported clinical history from a screening survey and a study questionnaire. Recovered participants in ImmuneRACE Cohort 3 were defined as having two consecutive negative NP/OP PCR tests, clearance from a healthcare professional, or resolution of symptoms. Each participant in the prospective study had whole blood, serum and a nasopharyngeal or oropharyngeal swab collected by mobile phlebotomists. Additional blood draws and questionnaires over an approximately two-month period could optionally be provided by prospective study participants. Before DNA extraction, prospective study blood samples were shipped either frozen or at room temperature.

The source material was PBMCs or T cells enriched from blood (not recorded which). The rearranged chain carries TRBV12-3 or TRBV12-4 and TRBJ2-7, with no confidently assigned D gene. This receptor was identified in a woman in her twenties or thirties who had recovered from COVID-19. The CDR3 region reads CASRTLNYEQYF. The sequenced DNA: TGTGCCAGCAGGACATTAAACTACGAGCAGTACTTC.